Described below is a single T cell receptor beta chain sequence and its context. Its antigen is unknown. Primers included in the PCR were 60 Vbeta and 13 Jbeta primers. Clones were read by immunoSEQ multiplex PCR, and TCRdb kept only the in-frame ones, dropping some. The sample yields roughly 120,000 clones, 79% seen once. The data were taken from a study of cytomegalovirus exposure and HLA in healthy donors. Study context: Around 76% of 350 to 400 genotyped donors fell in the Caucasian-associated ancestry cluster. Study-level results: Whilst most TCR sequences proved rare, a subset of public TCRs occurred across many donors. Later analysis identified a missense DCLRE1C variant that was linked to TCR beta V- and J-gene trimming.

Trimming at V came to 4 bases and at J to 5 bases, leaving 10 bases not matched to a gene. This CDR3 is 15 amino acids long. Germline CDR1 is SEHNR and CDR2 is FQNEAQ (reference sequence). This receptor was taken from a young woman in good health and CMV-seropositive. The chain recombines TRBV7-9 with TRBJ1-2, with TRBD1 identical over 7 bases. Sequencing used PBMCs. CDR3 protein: CASSSPTGENYGYTF. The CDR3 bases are TGTGCCAGCAGCTCGCCTACAGGGGAAAATTATGGCTACACCTTC.